The next 28 T cell receptor beta chains were all read from a single sample in a study of blood T cell repertoires in COVID-19 (dated by TCRdb to 2019 to 2021). The library was generated by the immunoSEQ multiplex PCR assay. TCRdb stores this immuneACCESS table with in-frame sequences only. Part of the clones is absent; in the studies checked, under half of the shortfall reflects unresolved V genes, and no reason is known for the rest. This sample gives nearly 350,000 clones in total; about 90% of them show up just once. Under 3.5% of the sample rests with the top ten. The sample was peripheral blood. These receptors were taken from a woman aged 18-29 years who had recovered from COVID-19.

This clone has only one observation. The chain combines TRBV2 with TRBJ1-1; D gene unclear. The CDR3 runs to 14 residues. The germline gives CDR1 SNHLY, CDR2 FYNNEI. Trimming left V 3 bases short and J 3 bases short, with 11 bases between. CDR3 DNA sequence: TGTGCCAGCAGTGAGTCTCATTCGGACACTGAAGCTTTCTTT. Translating gives CASSESHSDTEAFF.

The chain recombines TRBV11-2 with TRBJ1-1, with 7 positions matching TRBD1. J was trimmed by 4 bases and V by 1 base; bases with no gene match: 3. Germline V gene sequence: CDR1 SGHAT, CDR2 FQNNGV. The CDR3 sequence is 14 residues long. This chain's CDR3 is CASSLVPGGTEAFF. The CDR3 region has the DNA TGTGCCAGCAGCTTAGTGCCAGGGGGCACTGAAGCTTTCTTT. The whole variable domain, filled in from reference TRBV11-2 and TRBJ1-1, reads EAGVAQSPRYKIIEKRQSVAFWCNPISGHATLYWYQQILGQGPKLLIQFQNNGVVDDSQLPKDRFSAERLKGVDSTLKIQPAKLEDSAVYLCASSLVPGGTEAFFGQGTRLTVV.

The gene calls are TRBV28 and TRBJ2-7, with 7 bases aligning to TRBD2. V lost 2 bases to trimming and J lost 7 bases; unmatched junction nucleotides: 8. Germline CDR1 reads MDHEN; CDR2 reads SYDVKM. The CDR3 runs to 14 residues. CDR3 in DNA: TGTGCCAGCAGTTTACGGACGGGAGGTCGGGAGCAGTACGTC. This encodes CASSLRTGGREQYV.

The CDR3 DNA reads TGTGCCAGCAGTTACACAGGGACAGGGTCTAGGACCGGGGAGCTGTTTTTT. Its protein is CASSYTGTGSRTGELFF. This chain links TRBV6-2 or TRBV6-3 with TRBJ2-2; 9 bases line up with TRBD1. Per germline, CDR1 MNHEY and CDR2 SVGEGT. After removal of 2 bases from V and 5 bases from J, the junction contained 9 bases not matched to a gene. CDR3 length: 17 residues.

The rearrangement uses TRBV15 and TRBJ2-5; D perhaps matches TRBD1 (6 bases). The CDR3 spans 15 residues. The germline V and J ends were trimmed by 2 bases and 0 bases, with 10 bases remaining between them. CDR1 is LNHNV, CDR2 YYDKDF, per germline (reference sequence). CDR3 region: CATSRLSGDQETQYF. Written as DNA, the CDR3 is TGTGCCACCAGCAGACTTTCAGGGGACCAAGAGACCCAGTACTTC.

The chain joins TRBV3-1 (or the pseudogene TRBV3-2) to TRBJ2-2, with 10 positions matching TRBD2. V was clipped by 4 bases and J by 7 bases; unmatched bases: 12. Germline assignment: CDR1 LGHDT and CDR2 YNNKEL (reference sequence). This CDR3 is 17 amino acids long. The CDR3 region is CASSRTSGLLPHGELFF. The DNA of the CDR3 is TGTGCCAGCAGCCGGACTAGCGGCCTCCTCCCTCACGGGGAGCTGTTTTTT.

This clone was seen just once. The chain joins TRBV3-1 (or the pseudogene TRBV3-2) to TRBJ2-5; a possible D gene is TRBD2 (7 bases). The CDR3 consists of 17 residues. Germline CDR1 and CDR2: LGHDT and YNNKEL (reference sequence). With 3 bases removed from V and 5 bases from J, the gap between germline ends came to 22 bases. In DNA, the CDR3 is TGTGCCAGCAGCCAGGACCCACGGGGAGGGGGACGGGAGACCCAGTACTTC. It codes for CASSQDPRGGGRETQYF.

This CDR3 reads CASSPQGAPNQPQHF. The CDR3 DNA sequence: TGTGCCAGCTCACCACAGGGGGCCCCAAATCAGCCCCAGCATTTT. The V call is TRBV18, the J call TRBJ1-5, with 7 positions matching TRBD1. The CDR3 is 15 amino acids. V gave up 1 base and J gave up 4 bases; unmatched junction bases: 4. From germline, CDR1 is KGHSH and CDR2 LQKENI.

The CDR3 nucleotides are TGTGCCAGCAGCCCCCGAATTAGCGGAGCCTACCAAGAGACCCAGTACTTC. The encoded protein is CASSPRISGAYQETQYF. The chain carries TRBV7-2 and TRBJ2-5, with D possibly being TRBD2 (6 bases). Germline CDR1 and CDR2: SGHTA and FQGNSA. This CDR3 is 17 amino acids long. V was pared by 5 bases and J by 0 bases, with 19 bases between.

The CDR3 region is CASSLGGTPTDTQYF. The CDR3 DNA reads as TGTGCCAGCAGCTTAGGTGGGACTCCCACAGATACGCAGTATTTT. The chain couples TRBV7-2 to TRBJ2-3, with D possibly TRBD2 on 6 matching bases. The V end was cut by 1 base, the J end by 2 bases, with 10 bases between. Germline lookup yields CDR1 SGHTA and CDR2 FQGNSA. The CDR3 is made up of 15 amino acids.

The genes are TRBV7-7 and TRBJ2-1, with 10 bases lining up with TRBD2. From germline, CDR1 is SSHAT and CDR2 FNYEAQ (reference sequence). The V and J ends lost 5 bases and 8 bases, in that order; junction bases with no gene match: 6. CDR3 size: 14 residues. CDR3 in amino acids: CASSVSLAGDEQFF. The CDR3 DNA sequence: TGTGCCAGCAGCGTGTCGCTAGCGGGGGATGAGCAGTTCTTC.

This rearrangement joins TRBV5-5 to TRBJ1-2; 9 bases align to TRBD1. The ends lost 5 bases at V and 8 bases at J; junction bases unmatched: 10. The CDR3 extends over 14 amino acids. Per germline, CDR1 SGHKS and CDR2 YYEKEE (reference sequence). The CDR3: CASRLTGGSQGYTF. The DNA of the CDR3 is TGTGCCAGCAGATTGACAGGGGGTTCGCAGGGCTACACCTTC.

This chain joins TRBV12-5 and TRBJ2-1; 11 bases are shared with TRBD1. J was trimmed by 7 bases and V by 6 bases; bases with no gene match: 8. Germline V gene lookup returns CDR1 LGHNT and CDR2 FRNRAP. The CDR3 has 15 residues. The CDR3 sequence is CASGEGQGARNEQFF. The CDR3, as DNA: TGTGCTAGTGGGGAAGGACAGGGGGCAAGGAATGAGCAGTTCTTC. Full variable domain (rest looked up from reference TRBV12-5 and TRBJ2-1): DARVTQTPRHKVTEMGQEVTMRCQPILGHNTVFWYRQTMMQGLELLAYFRNRAPLDDSGMPKDRFSAEMPDATLATLKIQPSEPRDSAVYFCASGEGQGARNEQFFGPGTRLTVL.

The genes are TRBV5-1 and TRBJ1-2; a weak D match, TRBD1 (5 bases). The V gene lost 4 bases and the J gene lost 2 bases, with 9 bases spanning the gap. This CDR3 has 13 residues. Germline CDR1 and CDR2: SGHRS and YFSETQ. The chain's CDR3 is CASSRGLNYGYTF. CDR3 bases: TGCGCCAGCAGCAGGGGACTCAACTATGGCTACACCTTC.

This clone is a singleton in its sample. V is TRBV13 and J is TRBJ2-7, with 7 bases fitting TRBD2. This CDR3 region has 13 residues. The J segment lost 4 bases and the V segment lost 0 bases, leaving 0 bases of the junction unmatched. Germline CDR1 is PRHDT and CDR2 is FYEKMQ (reference sequence). The CDR3 sequence: CASSLGSGYEQYV. In DNA form, the CDR3 reads TGTGCCAGCAGCTTAGGTAGCGGGTACGAGCAGTACGTC.

The chain carries TRBV5-1 and TRBJ2-5, with TRBD2 identical over 10 bases. The CDR3 consists of 17 residues. CDR1 is SGHRS and CDR2 is YFSETQ in the germline V gene. The ends lost 3 bases at V and 2 bases at J; junction bases unmatched: 10. CDR3 DNA: TGCGCCAGCAGCTCCGGGACTAGCGTCGTAGGGCAAGAGACCCAGTACTTC. Translation gives CASSSGTSVVGQETQYF.

Here the CDR3 reads CATSRVGTFSYNSPLHF. CDR3 in DNA: TGTGCCACCAGCAGAGTTGGGACTTTCTCCTATAATTCACCCCTCCACTTT. V is TRBV15 and J is TRBJ1-6, with D possibly matching TRBD1 (5 bases). V gave up 1 base and J gave up 0 bases, with 10 bases separating them. CDR3 length: 17 amino acids. CDR1 LNHNV and CDR2 YYDKDF come from the germline V gene (reference sequence). The complete variable domain, with remaining parts taken from reference TRBV15 and TRBJ1-6, reads DAMVIQNPRYQVTQFGKPVTLSCSQTLNHNVMYWYQQKSSQAPKLLFHYYDKDFNNEADTPDNFQSRRPNTSFCFLDIRSPGLGDTAMYLCATSRVGTFSYNSPLHFGNGTRLTVT.

V gene TRBV5-1 combines with J gene TRBJ2-3; 12 bases map to TRBD2. The CDR3 totals 15 residues. V dropped 4 bases and J dropped 2; count of bases not matched to a gene: 2. CDR1 and CDR2 (germline): SGHRS, YFSETQ. This CDR3 reads CASSASGRVTDTQYF. As DNA, the CDR3 is TGCGCCAGCAGCGCTAGCGGGAGGGTCACAGATACGCAGTATTTT.

DNA for the CDR3: TGCAGCGGGGGATCCGGGACAGCTACCGGGGAGCTGTTTTTT. Translation: CSGGSGTATGELFF. The rearrangement links TRBV29-1 to TRBJ2-2, with TRBD1 matching 7 bases. Germline-derived CDR1 and CDR2 are SQVTM and ANQGSEA. The length of the CDR3 is 14 residues. Unmatched junction bases numbered 10, after V lost 7 bases and J lost 5 bases.

The chain has TRBV4-3 and TRBJ1-5, with D unresolved. This CDR3 has 17 amino acids. V was pared by 0 bases and J by 0 bases, with 12 bases between. CDR1 and CDR2 from the germline V gene are LGHNA and YSLEER. CDR3 bases: TGCGCCAGCAGCCAAGAATTCGGGGTATATAGCAATCAGCCCCAGCATTTT. Encoded protein: CASSQEFGVYSNQPQHF.

V usage is TRBV29-1 and J usage is TRBJ2-5, with 8 bases lining up with TRBD2. V shed 4 bases and J 4 bases; nucleotides not matched to a gene: 11. Germline-derived CDR1 and CDR2 are SQVTM and ANQGSEA. The CDR3 has 15 amino acids. The CDR3 DNA sequence: TGCAGCGTTGCTAAGCTACCGGGAGGGGGAGAGACCCAGTACTTC. Its translation is CSVAKLPGGGETQYF. The whole variable domain, remainder taken from reference TRBV29-1 and TRBJ2-5, is SAVISQKPSRDICQRGTSLTIQCQVDSQVTMMFWYRQQPGQSLTLIATANQGSEATYESGFVIDKFPISRPNLTFSTLTVSNMSPEDSSIYLCSVAKLPGGGETQYFGPGTRLLVL.

This sequence joins TRBV12-3 or TRBV12-4 and TRBJ1-1, with no clear D. This CDR3 has 13 amino acids. Deletions cut 5 bases from V and 8 bases from J, with 15 bases between. The CDR3 is CASSPSSIGEAFF. CDR3 coding DNA: TGTGCCAGCAGTCCTTCGTCTATCGGGGAAGCTTTCTTT.

This chain links TRBV23-1 with TRBJ1-1, with D tentatively TRBD1 (6 bases). TRBV23-1 is treated as an ORF (open reading frame) with a function not yet certain. V was trimmed by 6 bases and J by 1 base, leaving 12 bases between them. This CDR3 has 14 amino acids. The DNA of the CDR3 is TGCGCCAGCAGCCGGGGACACCCGAACACTGAAGCTTTCTTT. Its translation is CASSRGHPNTEAFF.

This chain connects TRBV24-1 to TRBJ1-5; TRBD1 is a possible D gene (5 bases). V was pared by 2 bases and J by 7 bases, with 14 bases between. The CDR3 length is 15 residues. Germline V gives CDR1 KGHDR, CDR2 SFDVKD. The CDR3 DNA reads as TGTGCCACCAGTGATTCTAGGCAGGGTAGGCAGCCCCAGCATTTT. It yields the protein CATSDSRQGRQPQHF.

This chain uses TRBV11-2 with TRBJ2-5; a weak D match, TRBD1 (6 bases). This CDR3 is 14 amino acids long. Trimming removed 5 bases at V and 5 bases at J, with 15 bases between. Germline V CDR1 and CDR2: SGHAT, FQNNGV. As DNA, the CDR3 is TGTGCCAGCAGCGTCAGCAACACAGGGGAGACCCAGTACTTC. Encoded protein: CASSVSNTGETQYF.

V gene TRBV11-2 combines with J gene TRBJ1-5; 8 nucleotides match TRBD1. With V trimmed by 0 bases and J by 6 bases, 4 bases remained unmatched. Germline V gene sequence: CDR1 SGHAT, CDR2 FQNNGV. This CDR3 spans 15 amino acids. The CDR3 protein is CASSLDRGLGQPQHF. CDR3 DNA sequence: TGTGCCAGCAGCTTAGACAGGGGGCTAGGTCAGCCCCAGCATTTT. The whole variable domain, remainder taken from reference TRBV11-2 and TRBJ1-5, is EAGVAQSPRYKIIEKRQSVAFWCNPISGHATLYWYQQILGQGPKLLIQFQNNGVVDDSQLPKDRFSAERLKGVDSTLKIQPAKLEDSAVYLCASSLDRGLGQPQHFGDGTRLSIL.

The chain combines TRBV5-4 with TRBJ1-3; TRBD1 is a possible D gene (6 bases). The germline V gene has CDR1 SGHNT and CDR2 YYREEE (reference sequence). V lost 1 base, J lost 4 bases, and 9 bases lay in between. CDR3 length equals 14 residues. Here the CDR3 DNA reads TGTGCCAGCAGCTTGAGGGGGACCGGAAACACCATATATTTT. It yields the protein CASSLRGTGNTIYF.

The CDR3, as DNA: TGTGCCAGCAGCTTAGATCCTCGGCAGCCCCAGCATTTT. It specifies CASSLDPRQPQHF. V gene TRBV7-2 combines with J gene TRBJ1-5; D call uncertain. The CDR3 length is 13 residues. Germline V gene data show CDR1 as SGHTA and CDR2 as FQGNSA. Deletions cut 1 base from V and 7 bases from J, with 8 bases between.